This T cell receptor (beta chain) stems from a study of blood T cell repertoires in COVID-19. TCRdb's copy holds only in-frame clones and misses some; the assay was immunoSEQ multiplex PCR. Altogether about 120,000 clones are present, 70% to 85% being singletons, with the ten largest covering 0.86%. This clonotype was sampled from a human donor with acute or convalescent COVID-19. The donor label of this sample is uncertain. What was sequenced was peripheral blood.

The CDR3 DNA reads as TGTGCCAGCAGCCAAGATGGGACAGGGACTGAGCAGCCCCAGCATTTT. As protein: CASSQDGTGTEQPQHF. The chain joins TRBV4-2 to TRBJ1-5; 9 bases match TRBD1. CDR1 is LGHNA and CDR2 is YNFKEQ in the germline V gene. The CDR3 loop spans 16 amino acids. J gave up 7 bases and V 0 bases, and 7 bases lay outside the gene matches.